This T cell receptor beta chain comes out of a study of blood T cells in healthy people across ages. Regarding the study as a whole: Naive CD4+ cells and diversity were both higher in long-lived donors than in aged donors.

A few counts support this clonotype. Its target is not known. Combining a sample-barcoded 5' primer with a J-beta primer mix, a second PCR ran for 7 to 11 cycles. Each CDR3 protein gets one entry after TCRdb re-called the 5' RACE reads with MiXCR. This sample has about 2 million distinct CDR3 sequences, with about 49% found just once. Collection of around 10 milliliters of peripheral blood was performed for each donor. The CDR3 is 17 amino acids. J was trimmed by 1 base and V by 3 bases; bases with no gene match: 8. Germline V CDR1 and CDR2: MNHEY, SVGAGI. The chain joins TRBV6-5 to TRBJ2-3, with TRBD2 matching over 9 bases. This TCR came from a woman between 40 and 55 years old in good health. Material: blood. DNA of the CDR3: TGTGCCAGCAGTTATGGCGGGGGGGCTGTTGGCACAGATACGCAGTATTTT. Translation gives CASSYGGGAVGTDTQYF.